Presented here are 9 T cell receptor beta chains from one specimen sequenced in a study of cytotoxic CD8 clonotypes in ibrutinib-treated CLL. TCRdb keeps only in-frame clones here, not all; method: immunoSEQ multiplex PCR. The data contain 190,000 or so clones, about 72% of them singletons. The sample consisted of PBMCs, taken after 24 months of ibrutinib treatment. These receptors were taken from a human donor with chronic lymphocytic leukemia.

V is TRBV29-1 and J is TRBJ2-7; 8 nucleotides line up with TRBD2. Per the germline V gene, CDR1 is SQVTM and CDR2 is ANQGSEA. This CDR3 spans 15 amino acids. Trimming removed 5 bases from V and 2 bases from J; junction bases left unmatched: 11. CDR3 sequence reads: CSVSPGTSFTYEQYF. In DNA, the CDR3 is TGCAGCGTTAGTCCCGGGACTAGTTTCACCTACGAGCAGTACTTC.

J is TRBJ1-5 and V is TRBV6-5; weak D call: TRBD1 (6 bases). Between the trimmed V and J ends, which lost 4 bases and 3 bases, there was a span of 10 bases. The CDR3 is made up of 14 amino acids. Per the germline V gene, CDR1 is MNHEY and CDR2 is SVGAGI. CDR3 sequence: CASSSGHTNQPQHF. The CDR3, as DNA: TGTGCCAGCAGTTCGGGACACACCAATCAGCCCCAGCATTTT.

The chain couples TRBV5-6 to TRBJ2-2, with D possibly matching TRBD2 (6 bases). Germline lookup yields CDR1 SGHDT and CDR2 YYEEEE. The CDR3 has 14 amino acids. Deletions cut 2 bases from V and 3 bases from J, with 8 bases between. The CDR3 bases are TGTGCCAGCAGCTTTGCGGGATACACCGGGGAGCTGTTTTTT. Translated: CASSFAGYTGELFF. Full variable domain (outside the CDR3, taken from reference TRBV5-6 and TRBJ2-2): DAGVTQSPTHLIKTRGQQVTLRCSPKSGHDTVSWYQQALGQGPQFIFQYYEEEERQRGNFPDRFSGHQFPNYSSELNVNALLLGDSALYLCASSFAGYTGELFFGEGSRLTVL.

The chain joins TRBV11-1 to TRBJ2-5; no definite D call. V lost 3 bases and J lost 5, with 22 bases in between. Germline V gene sequence: CDR1 SGHAT, CDR2 FQDESV (reference sequence). The CDR3 covers 17 residues. The CDR3 coding sequence is TGTGCCAGCAGCTTCGGGTTCTCCGGTATGGTTTTGGAGACCCAGTACTTC. The encoded protein is CASSFGFSGMVLETQYF.

There are a few counts of this clone. The gene calls are TRBV6-6 and TRBJ1-1, with D perhaps TRBD1 (5 bases). The V end was cut by 4 bases, the J end by 4 bases, with 13 bases between. This CDR3 is 14 amino acids long. The V gene's germline CDR1 is MNHNY and CDR2 SVGAGI (reference sequence). CDR3 coding DNA: TGTGCCAGCAGTTGGGGGGTTGAGGCCACTGAAGCTTTCTTT. As protein: CASSWGVEATEAFF.

The chain combines TRBV4-2 with TRBJ2-3; D could derive from TRBD1 or TRBD2 (5 bases each). V was shortened by 4 bases and J by 0 bases, with 11 bases between the two germline ends. CDR3 size: 15 residues. Looked up from germline, CDR1 is LGHNA and CDR2 is YNFKEQ. The CDR3 nucleotides are TGTGCCAGCAGCCCTGGGACGCGAAGCACAGATACGCAGTATTTT. Amino acids: CASSPGTRSTDTQYF.

The chain uses TRBV28 and TRBJ2-7; possibly TRBD1 or TRBD2 for D (5 bases each). CDR1 and CDR2 (germline): MDHEN, SYDVKM. The CDR3 consists of 12 residues. V was shortened by 3 bases and J by 4 bases, with 7 bases between the two germline ends. The CDR3, as DNA: TGTGCCAGCAGTTTTGAGGGGTACGAGCAGTACTTC. Protein: CASSFEGYEQYF.

This clone was detected a few times. This sequence joins TRBV4-2 and TRBJ2-1; TRBD2 aligns across 12 bases. J gave up 9 bases and V 1 base, and 7 bases lay outside the gene matches. The CDR3 is 16 amino acids. CDR1 and CDR2 from the germline V gene are LGHNA and YNFKEQ. The CDR3 bases are TGTGCCAGCAGCCAAGTCTCTAGCGGGAGGGGGGCTGAGCAGTTCTTC. It translates to CASSQVSSGRGAEQFF.

The chain uses TRBV4-1 and TRBJ1-2, with D possibly being TRBD1 (5 bases). The germline V gene has CDR1 MGHRA and CDR2 YSYEKL. The germline V and J ends were trimmed by 1 base and 5 bases, with 8 bases remaining between them. This CDR3 has 13 amino acids. CDR3 sequence: CASSQGQIYGYTF. The CDR3 DNA is TGCGCCAGCAGCCAAGGACAGATTTATGGCTACACCTTC.